These T cell receptor beta chains were read from a single sample in a study of blood T cell repertoires in COVID-19. This table comes from immunoSEQ multiplex PCR, and its TCRdb copy is limited to in-frame clones, with some not included. The sample has just over 300,000 clones, over 85% seen once. Material: peripheral blood. These receptors came from a woman aged 25 to 39 with COVID-19, enrolled during active disease. The CDR3 runs from the conserved cysteine through the conserved F or W. A D gene is named only where the DNA matches it firmly. Only some rows state a clone size, as once, few, many or a class for expanded clones.

j_call clone_size v_call d_call cdr3_aa cdr3_nt
TRBJ2-3 - TRBV19 TRBD1 CASKAGGADTQYF TGTGCCAGTAAAGCAGGGGGCGCAGATACGCAGTATTTT
TRBJ2-3 - TRBV7-3 TRBD1 CASSSGWDRDTDTQYF TGTGCCAGCAGCTCGGGATGGGACAGGGACACAGATACGCAGTATTTT
TRBJ2-1 - TRBV25-1 - CASSPGSYEQFF TGTGCCAGCAGTCCCGGTTCCTATGAGCAGTTCTTC
TRBJ1-3 - TRBV19 TRBD1 CASVDDGTGGDGAFLLHQGNTIYF TGTGCCAGTGTTGATGATGGGACAGGGGGCGACGGGGCCTTCTTACTCCATCAGGGAAACACCATATATTTT
TRBJ1-2 - TRBV6-5 TRBD1 CASRTGNGYTF TGTGCCAGCAGGACAGGGAATGGCTACACCTTC
TRBJ1-2 many TRBV7-8 - CASSASQGYGYTF TGTGCCAGCAGCGCAAGCCAGGGGTATGGCTACACCTTC
TRBJ1-1 many TRBV6-5 - CASSPQGHTEAFF TGTGCCAGCAGTCCACAGGGCCACACTGAAGCTTTCTTT
TRBJ2-3 - TRBV2 TRBD2 CASQAGLATDTQYF TGTGCCAGCCAAGCGGGACTAGCCACAGATACGCAGTATTTT
TRBJ2-3 - TRBV6-6 TRBD2 CASMVAGMKDTQYF TGTGCCAGCATGGTAGCGGGGATGAAAGATACGCAGTATTTT
TRBJ2-7 - TRBV6-5 - CASSYSISSEQYF TGTGCCAGCAGTTACTCGATTTCGAGCGAGCAGTACTTC
TRBJ1-3 - TRBV5-6 - CASRPFSVGNTIYF TGTGCCAGCAGGCCCTTTTCGGTCGGAAACACCATATATTTT
TRBJ1-1 - TRBV7-9 TRBD1 CASSLEPPGQAEAFF TGTGCCAGCAGCTTAGAGCCCCCTGGACAGGCTGAAGCTTTCTTT
TRBJ1-1 - TRBV5-1 TRBD1 CASSQTTGAAFF TGCGCCAGCAGCCAAACTACAGGGGCGGCTTTCTTT
TRBJ1-1 - TRBV29-1 - CSAQGVTEAFF TGCAGCGCACAAGGGGTGACTGAAGCTTTCTTT
TRBJ2-1 - TRBV11-2 - CASSTGDTYNEQFF TGTGCCAGCAGCACCGGGGACACCTACAATGAGCAGTTCTTC
TRBJ2-5 few TRBV30 - CAWSPRQDPQTQYF TGTGCCTGGAGTCCCAGACAGGATCCACAGACCCAGTACTTC
TRBJ1-1 - TRBV6-5 - CASSYQGIGTEAFF TGTGCCAGCAGTTACCAGGGGATAGGCACTGAAGCTTTCTTT
TRBJ1-5 - TRBV9 - CASSANSGNQPQHF TGTGCCAGCAGCGCAAATTCAGGGAATCAGCCCCAGCATTTT